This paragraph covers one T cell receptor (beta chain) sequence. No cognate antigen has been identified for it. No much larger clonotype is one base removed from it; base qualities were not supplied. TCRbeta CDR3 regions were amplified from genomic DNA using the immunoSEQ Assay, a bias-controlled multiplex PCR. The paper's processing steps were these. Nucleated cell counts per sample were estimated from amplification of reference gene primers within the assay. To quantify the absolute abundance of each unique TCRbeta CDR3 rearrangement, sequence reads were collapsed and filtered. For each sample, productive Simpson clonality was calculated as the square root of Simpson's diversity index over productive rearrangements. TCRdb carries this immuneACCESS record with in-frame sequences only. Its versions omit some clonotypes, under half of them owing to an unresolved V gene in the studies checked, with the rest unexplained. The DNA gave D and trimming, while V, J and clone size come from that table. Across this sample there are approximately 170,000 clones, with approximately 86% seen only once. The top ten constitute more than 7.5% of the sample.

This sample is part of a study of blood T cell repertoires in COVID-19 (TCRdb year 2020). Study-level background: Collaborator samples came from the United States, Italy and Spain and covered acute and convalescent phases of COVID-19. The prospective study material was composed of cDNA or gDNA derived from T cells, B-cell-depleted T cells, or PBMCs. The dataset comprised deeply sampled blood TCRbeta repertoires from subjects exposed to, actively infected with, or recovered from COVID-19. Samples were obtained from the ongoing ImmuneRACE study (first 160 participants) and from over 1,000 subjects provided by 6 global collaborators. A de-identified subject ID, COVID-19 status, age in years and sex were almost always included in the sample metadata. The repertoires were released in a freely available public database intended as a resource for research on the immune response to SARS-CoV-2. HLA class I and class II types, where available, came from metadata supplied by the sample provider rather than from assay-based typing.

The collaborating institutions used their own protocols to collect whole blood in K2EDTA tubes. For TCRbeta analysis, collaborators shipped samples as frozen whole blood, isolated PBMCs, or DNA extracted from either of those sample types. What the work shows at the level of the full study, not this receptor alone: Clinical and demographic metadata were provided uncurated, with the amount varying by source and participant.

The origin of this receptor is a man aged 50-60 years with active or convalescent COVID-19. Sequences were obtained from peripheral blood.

CDR3 reads: CASSITTSGAKNIQYF. The bases are TGTGCCAGTAGTATCACCACTAGCGGGGCCAAAAACATTCAGTACTTC. Here the chain combines TRBV19 and TRBJ2-4, with 9 bases in between that match TRBD2. Germline trimming amounts to 3 bases on V and 1 base on J, with 4 as the count of junction bases outside the gene matches. Spanning cysteine to phenylalanine, the CDR3 consists of 16 amino acids. Only the CDR3 part of the read is kept: 48 bases, read in frame from the first base. CDR1 LNHDA and CDR2 SQIVND were looked up in the germline V gene (reference sequence).